These 29 T cell receptor beta chains originate from one sample sequenced in a study of vaccination and CD4 T cells after COVID-19. The assay that was used to sequence DNA from cultured CD4+ T cells was the Oncomine TCR Beta short-read assay. TCRdb passed the PCR reads through MiXCR, listing each CDR3 protein once. Of around 21,000 distinct CDR3 sequences in the sample, 45% to 50% were seen once. Noted treatment: 10-day PBMC culture with coronavirus spike peptide pools or control peptides (ViraFEST assay). The antigens these receptors bind are not known. The sequencing sample was made of CD4+ T cells from blood, cultured in vitro. The source is a human donor who had recovered from COVID-19.

In its sample, this clonotype was seen a few times. The rearrangement joins TRBV2 to TRBJ1-2, with 8 positions matching TRBD1. This CDR3 is 16 amino acids long. Germline V gene lookup returns CDR1 SNHLY and CDR2 FYNNEI. The ends lost 6 bases at V and 4 bases at J; junction bases unmatched: 13. CDR3 region: CASSAGTGRIGYGYTF. CDR3 nucleotide sequence: TGTGCCAGCAGCGCCGGGACAGGAAGGATAGGCTATGGCTACACCTTC.

The CDR3 DNA follows: TGTGCCAGCAGTCGGGACAGGGGATTCGGCTATGGCTACACCTTC. Amino acids: CASSRDRGFGYGYTF. The gene calls are TRBV6-2 or TRBV6-3 and TRBJ1-2, with 10 positions matching TRBD1. V gave up 5 bases and J gave up 4 bases; unmatched junction bases: 7. Germline CDR1 reads MNHEY; CDR2 reads SVGEGT. The CDR3 runs 15 residues.

Only one count was recorded for this clonotype. This sequence joins TRBV6-2 or TRBV6-3 and TRBJ2-7; possibly TRBD2 for D (5 bases). The length of the CDR3 is 12 residues. Per germline, CDR1 MNHEY and CDR2 SVGEGT. Trimming shortened V by 4 bases and J by 6 bases, and 10 bases separated the two germline ends. As DNA, the CDR3 is TGTGCCAGCAGTTCGACTGGACTCGAGCAGTACTTC. Its translation: CASSSTGLEQYF.

This clonotype has just a few counts. The chain links TRBV28 to TRBJ1-2, with D possibly TRBD1 on 6 matching bases. Germline CDR1 is MDHEN and CDR2 is SYDVKM. The CDR3 consists of 15 residues. Trimming stripped 7 bases from V and 0 bases from J, with 15 bases between. CDR3 nucleotide sequence: TGTGCCAGCACTCGACAGGATCTACCTAACTATGGCTACACCTTC. Translated: CASTRQDLPNYGYTF.

V gene TRBV20-1 combines with J gene TRBJ2-7; D not certain. Deletions cut 7 bases from V and 2 bases from J, with 9 bases between. In germline, CDR1 is DFQATT, CDR2 SNEGSKA (reference sequence). This CDR3 has 11 residues. The CDR3 nucleotides are TGCAGTGGCCTTGGGACCTACGAGCAGTACTTC. Translation: CSGLGTYEQYF.

The chain has TRBV5-1 and TRBJ1-2; 10 bases are shared with TRBD1. The J segment lost 2 bases and the V segment lost 4 bases, leaving 5 bases of the junction unmatched. The V gene's germline CDR1 is SGHRS and CDR2 YFSETQ. The CDR3 loop spans 15 amino acids. The CDR3 bases are TGCGCCAGCAGCCTGACAGGGGGCGTCAACTATGGCTACACCTTC. This encodes CASSLTGGVNYGYTF.

This clonotype was observed a few times. The chain carries TRBV7-9 and TRBJ2-1, with 8 bases that match TRBD1. The ends lost 5 bases at V and 0 bases at J; junction bases unmatched: 9. The CDR3 is 17 residues long. Germline CDR1 is SEHNR and CDR2 is FQNEAQ (reference sequence). The CDR3 is CASSGGLGTGSYNEQFF. CDR3 DNA: TGTGCCAGCAGCGGGGGTCTAGGGACAGGCTCCTACAATGAGCAGTTCTTC.

This clonotype was counted a few times. This rearrangement joins TRBV28 to TRBJ1-5; D is unclear. Germline CDR1 MDHEN, CDR2 SYDVKM. The CDR3 loop spans 14 amino acids. Trimming stripped 3 bases from V and 4 bases from J, with 10 bases between. The CDR3 region has the DNA TGTGCCAGCAGTTTTTTGTCAGAAAATCAGCCCCAGCATTTT. Amino acids: CASSFLSENQPQHF. The whole variable domain, remainder taken from reference TRBV28 and TRBJ1-5, is DVKVTQSSRYLVKRTGEKVFLECVQDMDHENMFWYRQDPGLGLRLIYFSYDVKMKEKGDIPEGYSVSREKKERFSLILESASTNQTSMYLCASSFLSENQPQHFGDGTRLSIL.

The V call is TRBV12-3 or TRBV12-4, the J call TRBJ1-6, with D hard to call. The V end lost 8 bases, the J end lost 0 bases, and 8 bases lay between the germline ends. The CDR3 runs 14 residues. The CDR3: CASAYSSYNSPLHF. The CDR3 nucleotides read TGTGCCAGCGCCTACAGCTCCTATAATTCACCCCTCCACTTT.

This clonotype was seen only a few times. The rearrangement joins TRBV20-1 to TRBJ1-1, with D unclear. Trimming left V 5 bases short and J 2 bases short, with 12 bases between. The CDR3 is made up of 13 amino acids. Germline lookup yields CDR1 DFQATT and CDR2 SNEGSKA (reference sequence). The CDR3 is CSAQLDGNTEAFF. The CDR3 bases are TGCAGTGCTCAACTGGACGGAAACACTGAAGCTTTCTTT.

The V and J genes are TRBV6-1 and TRBJ1-5; TRBD1 agrees at 9 bases. J gave up 3 bases and V 6 bases, and 6 bases lay outside the gene matches. Per germline, CDR1 MNHNS and CDR2 SASEGT. This CDR3 has 15 residues. The CDR3 protein is CASRPTGGSNQPQHF. CDR3 DNA sequence: TGTGCCAGCAGACCTACAGGGGGCTCCAATCAGCCCCAGCATTTT.

This clonotype was detected only a few times. The CDR3 is CASSARGNQPQHF. The CDR3 DNA reads TGTGCCAGCAGTGCACGGGGCAATCAGCCCCAGCATTTT. This rearrangement joins TRBV2 to TRBJ1-5; D remains ambiguous. Germline lookup yields CDR1 SNHLY and CDR2 FYNNEI. This CDR3 has 13 amino acids. V was trimmed by 4 bases and J by 2 bases, leaving 6 bases between them.

The rearrangement links TRBV30 to TRBJ1-1; D uncertain. CDR1 and CDR2 from the germline V gene are GTSNPN and SVGIG (reference sequence). This CDR3 is 12 amino acids long. V lost 4 bases and J 1 base, leaving 7 bases between the germline ends. The CDR3 DNA sequence: TGTGCCTGGATAGTAGGGAACACTGAAGCTTTCTTT. Amino acids: CAWIVGNTEAFF.

The chain couples TRBV6-5 to TRBJ2-5; no definite D call. CDR3 length: 12 residues. Germline V gene lookup returns CDR1 MNHEY and CDR2 SVGAGI. V was shortened by 2 bases and J by 3 bases, with 4 bases between the two germline ends. CDR3 protein: CASSYAKETQYF. CDR3 DNA: TGTGCCAGCAGTTACGCGAAAGAGACCCAGTACTTC.

The rearrangement uses TRBV5-4 and TRBJ2-7; 10 nucleotides line up with TRBD2. J lost 4 bases, V lost 4 bases, and 8 bases had no gene match. The CDR3 is 15 residues long. Per the germline V gene, CDR1 is SGHNT and CDR2 is YYREEE (reference sequence). CDR3 sequence (DNA): TGTGCCAGCAGCCCCGCAGCGGGAGGGCCGTACGAGCAGTACTTC. Its translation is CASSPAAGGPYEQYF.

The gene calls are TRBV20-1 and TRBJ1-5, with 7 bases that match TRBD1. Looked up from germline, CDR1 is DFQATT and CDR2 is SNEGSKA (reference sequence). V gave up 0 bases and J gave up 0 bases; unmatched junction bases: 8. The CDR3 loop spans 17 amino acids. CDR3 nucleotide sequence: TGCAGTGCTAGAGATCGGGCAGGGGGGAATAGCAATCAGCCCCAGCATTTT. Translating gives CSARDRAGGNSNQPQHF.

V usage is TRBV27 and J usage is TRBJ2-1; D gene ambiguous. From germline, CDR1 is MNHEY and CDR2 SMNVEV (reference sequence). Trimming removed 4 bases at V and 6 bases at J, with 4 bases between. The CDR3 has 11 amino acids. The CDR3 loop is CASSWVNEQFF. As DNA, the CDR3 is TGTGCCAGCAGTTGGGTCAATGAGCAGTTCTTC.

This clonotype was seen a handful of times. This chain joins TRBV20-1 and TRBJ1-2, with unresolved D. The CDR3 covers 11 residues. Germline CDR1 is DFQATT and CDR2 is SNEGSKA (reference sequence). V was clipped by 0 bases and J by 4 bases, with 3 bases between them. The CDR3 DNA is TGCAGTGCTAGAGATTCCTATGGCTACACCTTC. It yields the protein CSARDSYGYTF.

The chain has TRBV5-1 and TRBJ2-7; the D call may be TRBD1 or TRBD2 (5 bases each). V lost 5 bases and J 2 bases, leaving 17 bases between the germline ends. The CDR3 is made up of 15 amino acids. CDR1 is SGHRS and CDR2 is YFSETQ in the germline V gene. CDR3 sequence reads: CASRPAEGLTYEQYF. The CDR3 DNA is TGCGCCAGCAGGCCTGCTGAGGGGCTAACCTACGAGCAGTACTTC. The full variable domain, its missing parts supplied by reference TRBV5-1 and TRBJ2-7, is KAGVTQTPRYLIKTRGQQVTLSCSPISGHRSVSWYQQTPGQGLQFLFEYFSETQRNKGNFPGRFSGRQFSNSRSEMNVSTLELGDSALYLCASRPAEGLTYEQYFGPGTRLTVT.

This chain uses TRBV20-1 with TRBJ1-2; 9 positions agree with TRBD1. Germline V gives CDR1 DFQATT, CDR2 SNEGSKA (reference sequence). V gave up 6 bases and J gave up 5 bases; unmatched junction bases: 7. CDR3 length equals 13 residues. The CDR3: CSALDRGGYGYTF. CDR3 coding DNA: TGCAGTGCCCTGGACAGGGGAGGGTATGGCTACACCTTC.

This clonotype was detected only a few times. This sequence joins TRBV27 and TRBJ1-4; D unclear. Germline V gene data show CDR1 as MNHEY and CDR2 as SMNVEV (reference sequence). V lost 5 bases to trimming and J lost 5 bases, with 15 bases between them. The CDR3 contains 15 residues. CDR3 sequence reads: CASSSLRARNEKLFF. CDR3 DNA sequence: TGTGCCAGCAGTAGTCTTCGGGCTAGGAATGAAAAACTGTTTTTT.

This chain links TRBV20-1 with TRBJ2-1; D is unclear. Germline CDR1 is DFQATT and CDR2 is SNEGSKA (reference sequence). The CDR3 is 11 amino acids. The V gene lost 5 bases and the J gene lost 8 bases, with 10 bases spanning the gap. The CDR3 loop is CSASTTDEQFF. In DNA, the CDR3 is TGCAGTGCTTCGACAACGGATGAGCAGTTCTTC.

The rearrangement links TRBV6-1 to TRBJ2-1; TRBD1 agrees at 11 bases. The V gene's germline CDR1 is MNHNS and CDR2 SASEGT. The CDR3 contains 15 residues. The V and J ends lost 5 bases and 4 bases, in that order; junction bases with no gene match: 4. CDR3 in DNA: TGTGCCAGCAGTCAAGGACAGGGGGCTTACAATGAGCAGTTCTTC. The encoded protein is CASSQGQGAYNEQFF.

The chain is built from TRBV11-3 and TRBJ2-3; 7 positions agree with TRBD2. The trim removed 1 base at V and 4 bases at J, leaving 5 bases unmatched. Germline V CDR1 and CDR2: SGHNT, YENEEA. This CDR3 has 15 amino acids. This chain's CDR3 is CASSLAVGGSDTQYF. CDR3 DNA sequence: TGTGCCAGCAGCTTAGCAGTCGGGGGGTCAGATACGCAGTATTTT.

This rearrangement joins TRBV19 to TRBJ1-5; 8 positions match TRBD1. J lost 7 bases, V lost 4 bases, and 12 bases had no gene match. CDR1 and CDR2 (germline): LNHDA, SQIVND (reference sequence). CDR3 length: 16 residues. The CDR3 DNA follows: TGTGCCAGTAGTACTGGAATCAGGGGGCAGGGACAGCCCCAGCATTTT. Translation gives CASSTGIRGQGQPQHF.

The V call is TRBV12-3 or TRBV12-4, the J call TRBJ1-6; D is possibly TRBD1 (6 bases). The CDR3 covers 17 residues. V lost 0 bases and J lost 0, with 9 bases in between. This CDR3 reads CASSLAAGASYNSPLHF. In nucleotides, the CDR3 is TGTGCCAGCAGTTTAGCTGCAGGGGCCTCCTATAATTCACCCCTCCACTTT.

The sample holds a few counts of this clonotype. The V gene is TRBV7-2, the J gene TRBJ2-7, with D uncertain. V lost 3 bases to trimming and J lost 5 bases, with 8 bases between them. CDR1 SGHTA and CDR2 FQGNSA come from the germline V gene. CDR3 size: 12 residues. This chain's CDR3 is CASSLAIHEQYF. CDR3 DNA: TGTGCCAGCAGCTTGGCCATCCACGAGCAGTACTTC. Full variable domain (missing parts from reference TRBV7-2 and TRBJ2-7): GAGVSQSPSNKVTEKGKDVELRCDPISGHTALYWYRQSLGQGLEFLIYFQGNSAPDKSGLPSDRFSAERTGGSVSTLTIQRTQQEDSAVYLCASSLAIHEQYFGPGTRLTVT.

The genes are TRBV19 and TRBJ2-7, with no clear D. V gave up 1 base and J gave up 2 bases, with 15 bases separating them. The CDR3 totals 16 residues. Germline CDR1 is LNHDA and CDR2 is SQIVND (reference sequence). Written as DNA, the CDR3 is TGTGCCAGTAGTATAGTGGCTTCGGACGCCGCCTACGAGCAGTACTTC. Translated: CASSIVASDAAYEQYF.

By frequency in the sample, this clonotype is medium-sized. This chain uses TRBV7-2 with TRBJ1-2; 7 positions match TRBD1. The CDR3 is made up of 13 amino acids. Germline CDR1 and CDR2: SGHTA and FQGNSA. V shed 2 bases and J 3 bases; nucleotides not matched to a gene: 0. For the CDR3, the DNA is TGTGCCAGCAGCTTACAGGGGGACTATGGCTACACCTTC. Amino acid sequence: CASSLQGDYGYTF.